This note documents a single T cell receptor beta chain sequence. The antigen is undetermined. The CDR3 covers 16 residues. The trim removed 7 bases at V and 0 bases at J, leaving 9 bases unmatched. Looked up from germline, CDR1 is SGHRS and CDR2 is YFSETQ. The sample belongs to a study of cytomegalovirus exposure and HLA in healthy donors. General observations from the study: Being productive about 87% or about 30% of the time was typical of most TCR beta V segments in an earlier analysis. What a later analysis reportedly showed was that an Asian-associated ancestry cluster had fewer N-insertions than the roughly 700-donor mean. Later analysis associated a missense DCLRE1C variant with TCR beta V- and J-gene trimming. Among CMV-associated TCR beta chains, most appeared HLA-restricted in a later analysis.

PCR employed 60 Vbeta and 13 Jbeta primers. Sequencing used immunoSEQ multiplex PCR; TCRdb keeps in-frame clones, though not all of them. The sample holds about 190,000 clones, under 85% seen once. Sequencing input: PBMCs. V and J are TRBV5-1 and TRBJ1-3; 8 nucleotides align to TRBD1. This clonotype originated in a woman aged 18-29 years in good health and CMV-seronegative. As DNA, the CDR3 is TGCGCCAGCGCCTCTGGACAGGGCTACTCTGGAAACACCATATATTTT. Translated: CASASGQGYSGNTIYF.